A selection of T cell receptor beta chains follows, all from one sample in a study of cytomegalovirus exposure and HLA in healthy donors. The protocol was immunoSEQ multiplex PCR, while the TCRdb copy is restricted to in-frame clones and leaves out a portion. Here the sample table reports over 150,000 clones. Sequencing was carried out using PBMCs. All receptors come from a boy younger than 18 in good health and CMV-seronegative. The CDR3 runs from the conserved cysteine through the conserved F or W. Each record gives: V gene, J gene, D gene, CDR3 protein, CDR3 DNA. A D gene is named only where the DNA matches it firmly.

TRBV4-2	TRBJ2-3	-	CASSPSRTDTQYF	TGTGCCAGCAGCCCCTCGCGTACCGATACGCAGTATTTT
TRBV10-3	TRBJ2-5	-	CAVNSAGLQETQYF	TGTGCCGTGAACTCAGCGGGCCTCCAAGAGACCCAGTACTTC
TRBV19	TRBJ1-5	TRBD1	CASGTGGNQPQHF	TGTGCCAGCGGGACAGGGGGCAATCAGCCCCAGCATTTT
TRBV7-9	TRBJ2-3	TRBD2	CASSPHSGGTDTQYF	TGTGCCAGCAGCCCCCACAGCGGGGGAACAGATACGCAGTATTTT
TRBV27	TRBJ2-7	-	CASSSATTASYEQYF	TGTGCCAGCAGTTCGGCGACAACTGCTTCCTACGAGCAGTACTTC
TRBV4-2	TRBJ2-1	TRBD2	CASSQVAGGESYNEQFF	TGTGCCAGCAGCCAGGTTGCGGGGGGCGAATCCTACAATGAGCAGTTCTTC
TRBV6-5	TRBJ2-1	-	CASSSYREAYNEQFF	TGTGCCAGCAGTTCATACAGGGAAGCCTACAATGAGCAGTTCTTC
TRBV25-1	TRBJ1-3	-	CGSGSSGNTIYF	TGTGGGAGCGGATCCTCTGGAAACACCATATATTTT
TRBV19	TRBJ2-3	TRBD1	CASVGTGTSTDTQYF	TGTGCCAGCGTTGGGACAGGGACTAGCACAGATACGCAGTATTTT
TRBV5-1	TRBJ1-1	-	CASSAQGGNTEAFF	TGCGCCAGCAGCGCACAGGGCGGGAACACTGAAGCTTTCTTT
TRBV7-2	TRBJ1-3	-	CASSLKSGSVRNTIYF	TGTGCCAGCAGCTTAAAATCGGGTAGTGTTCGAAACACCATATATTTT
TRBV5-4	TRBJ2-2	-	CASSFRQGRNTGELFF	TGTGCCAGCAGCTTTAGGCAGGGAAGGAACACCGGGGAGCTGTTTTTT
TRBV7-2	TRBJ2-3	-	CASSPRRGGANTDTQYF	TGTGCCAGCAGCCCTCGTAGGGGCGGGGCAAACACAGATACGCAGTATTTT
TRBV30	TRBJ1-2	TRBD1	CARVGQGAGGYTF	TGTGCCAGGGTGGGACAGGGGGCCGGGGGCTACACCTTC
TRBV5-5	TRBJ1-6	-	CASSFGGNSPLHF	TGTGCCAGCAGCTTCGGGGGAAATTCACCCCTCCACTTT
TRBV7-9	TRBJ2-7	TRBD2	CASSPRLAGGYEQYF	TGTGCCAGCAGCCCCCGACTAGCGGGGGGATACGAGCAGTACTTC
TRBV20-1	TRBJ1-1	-	CSASRGWEAFF	TGCAGTGCAAGTAGGGGGTGGGAAGCTTTCTTT
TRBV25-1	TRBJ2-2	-	CASSEFGDTGELFF	TGTGCCAGCAGTGAATTCGGGGACACCGGGGAGCTGTTTTTT
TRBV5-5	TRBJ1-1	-	CASSLTAVGGTEAFF	TGTGCCAGCAGCTTGACAGCGGTAGGAGGCACTGAAGCTTTCTTT
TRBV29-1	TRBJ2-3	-	CSVEAGVGGADTQYF	TGCAGCGTTGAAGCCGGGGTAGGTGGCGCAGATACGCAGTATTTT
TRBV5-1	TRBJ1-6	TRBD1	CASSFTGDDSPLHF	TGCGCCAGCAGCTTTACAGGGGACGATTCACCCCTCCACTTT
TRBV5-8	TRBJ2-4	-	CASRFFQGRGDKNIQYF	TGTGCCAGCAGGTTTTTCCAGGGGCGAGGGGACAAAAACATTCAGTACTTC
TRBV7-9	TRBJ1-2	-	CASSLQGSDGYTF	TGTGCCAGCAGCTTACAGGGATCGGATGGCTACACCTTC
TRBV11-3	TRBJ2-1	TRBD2	CASSSGTSGSLSSYNEQFF	TGTGCCAGCAGCTCCGGGACTAGCGGGTCGTTGAGCTCCTACAATGAGCAGTTCTTC
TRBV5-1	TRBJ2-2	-	CASHTGPEDGELFF	TGCGCCAGCCACACAGGGCCCGAGGACGGGGAGCTGTTTTTT
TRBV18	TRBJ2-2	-	CASSPRSRRTGELFF	TGTGCCAGCTCACCACGGTCCCGGAGGACCGGGGAGCTGTTTTTT
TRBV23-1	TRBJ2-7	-	CASSPVAGGSEQYF	TGCGCCAGCAGTCCCGTGGCAGGGGGGTCCGAGCAGTACTTC
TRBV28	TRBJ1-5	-	CASSLRTPDSNQPQHF	TGTGCCAGCAGTTTGAGGACACCGGATAGCAATCAGCCCCAGCATTTT
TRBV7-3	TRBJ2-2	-	CASSLTFLNTGELFF	TGTGCCAGCAGCTTAACGTTCCTGAACACCGGGGAGCTGTTTTTT
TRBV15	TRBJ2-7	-	CATSKQGKLYEQYF	TGTGCCACCAGCAAGCAGGGAAAGCTCTACGAGCAGTACTTC
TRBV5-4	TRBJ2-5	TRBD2	CASSSMTSGGRETQYF	TGTGCCAGCAGCTCGATGACTAGCGGGGGTAGGGAGACCCAGTACTTC
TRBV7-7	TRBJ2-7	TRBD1	CASSKTGAGEQYF	TGTGCCAGCAGCAAGACAGGGGCGGGAGAGCAGTACTTC
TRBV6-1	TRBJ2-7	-	CASVIRGLGEQYF	TGTGCCAGCGTAATCCGGGGATTGGGCGAGCAGTACTTC
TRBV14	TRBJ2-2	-	CASSPLLSGPGELFF	TGTGCCAGCAGCCCCCTACTTTCAGGGCCCGGGGAGCTGTTTTTT
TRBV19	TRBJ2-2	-	CASSGGQPTGGLFF	TGTGCCAGTAGTGGGGGACAGCCCACCGGGGGGCTGTTTTTT
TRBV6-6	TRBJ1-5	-	CASSLFGVGNQPQHF	TGTGCCAGCAGCCTGTTCGGGGTCGGCAATCAGCCCCAGCATTTT
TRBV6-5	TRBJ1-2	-	CASSYRDIRGYTF	TGTGCCAGCAGTTACAGGGACATCAGGGGCTACACCTTC
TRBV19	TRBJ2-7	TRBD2	CASSITGGSYEQYF	TGTGCCAGTAGTATTACGGGGGGCTCCTACGAGCAGTACTTC
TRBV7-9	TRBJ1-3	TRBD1	CASSSTGAPGNTIYF	TGTGCCAGCAGCTCAACAGGGGCACCTGGAAACACCATATATTTT
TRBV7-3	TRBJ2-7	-	CASSQYPTSNYEQYF	TGTGCCAGCAGCCAGTATCCGACTTCAAACTACGAGCAGTACTTC
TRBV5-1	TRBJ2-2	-	CASSEADASVSDTGELFF	TGCGCCAGCAGCGAAGCCGATGCCTCCGTGTCGGACACCGGGGAGCTGTTTTTT
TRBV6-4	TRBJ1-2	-	CAIPPGTRNYGYTF	TGTGCCATCCCGCCGGGAACTCGTAACTATGGCTACACCTTC
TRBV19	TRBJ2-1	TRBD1	CASAQGGTYNEQFF	TGTGCCAGCGCACAAGGGGGCACCTACAATGAGCAGTTCTTC